The 10 T cell receptor beta chains below all came from one sample that was sequenced in a study of PD-1 blockade in classical Hodgkin lymphoma. Sample time point: cycle 4 day 1 (C4D1), after 5 to 7 weeks of nivolumab. Each patient's relapse followed autologous stem cell transplantation, and brentuximab vedotin exposure varied. Libraries were prepared by immunoSEQ multiplex PCR; TCRdb keeps only in-frame clonotypes and omits some of them. The data show over 50,000 clones, approximately 90% seen once. The sample consisted of peripheral blood mononuclear cells (PBMCs), taken before the fourth cycle of nivolumab. The receptors were gathered from a human donor with classical Hodgkin lymphoma.

This chain uses TRBV29-1 with TRBJ1-1, with unresolved D. This CDR3 comprises 14 residues. The V gene lost 6 bases and the J gene lost 1 base, with 15 bases spanning the gap. Germline CDR1 reads SQVTM; CDR2 reads ANQGSEA. As DNA, the CDR3 is TGCAGCGTCGGCCTGGGGAGGGCGAACACTGAAGCTTTCTTT. Encoded protein: CSVGLGRANTEAFF.

The chain combines TRBV7-9 with TRBJ2-5; possibly TRBD2 for D (7 bases). Trimming took off 5 bases at V and 2 bases at J, with 27 bases between the two ends. Per the germline V gene, CDR1 is SEHNR and CDR2 is FQNEAQ (reference sequence). The CDR3 contains 19 residues. The CDR3 coding sequence is TGTGCCAGCAGCGCCCTAGGGGGGGTCCGAACAGGGCCACAAGAGACCCAGTACTTC. Its translation is CASSALGGVRTGPQETQYF.

The rearrangement joins TRBV11-3 to TRBJ2-1; 7 bases match TRBD1. Looked up from germline, CDR1 is SGHNT and CDR2 is YENEEA. V dropped 8 bases and J dropped 6; count of bases not matched to a gene: 10. CDR3 length equals 14 residues. Here the CDR3 reads CASGTGVGPNEQFF. The DNA for the CDR3 is TGTGCCAGCGGCACAGGGGTCGGGCCCAATGAGCAGTTCTTC.

The V call is TRBV5-1, the J call TRBJ2-2; D not certain. Germline V gene lookup returns CDR1 SGHRS and CDR2 YFSETQ. The CDR3 runs to 15 residues. V gave up 0 bases and J gave up 0 bases, with 6 bases separating them. The CDR3 loop reads CASSLDGTNTGELFF. The DNA of the CDR3 is TGCGCCAGCAGCTTGGACGGCACGAACACCGGGGAGCTGTTTTTT.

The chain is built from TRBV5-1 and TRBJ1-4; unclear D gene. V was cut by 3 bases and J by 8 bases, with 17 bases left in between. This CDR3 has 15 amino acids. Germline V CDR1 and CDR2: SGHRS, YFSETQ. The CDR3 here is CASSSTGSWEEKLFF. The DNA for the CDR3 is TGCGCCAGCAGCTCAACCGGGAGTTGGGAAGAAAAACTGTTTTTT.

This clone appeared a few times. The V and J genes are TRBV2 and TRBJ2-3; D may be TRBD1 (6 bases). V lost 6 bases to trimming and J lost 4 bases, with 14 bases between them. Germline-derived CDR1 and CDR2 are SNHLY and FYNNEI. There are 14 residues in the CDR3. CDR3 region: CASRGDNTADTQYF. The CDR3 nucleotides are TGTGCCAGCAGAGGGGACAATACGGCAGATACGCAGTATTTT.

The genes are TRBV27 and TRBJ1-2, with D possibly TRBD1 on 6 matching bases. V lost 5 bases and J lost 0, with 10 bases in between. CDR1 is MNHEY and CDR2 is SMNVEV in the germline V gene (reference sequence). This CDR3 has 14 residues. In DNA form, the CDR3 reads TGTGCCAGCAGTGCACAGGGTGCTAACTATGGCTACACCTTC. Encoded protein: CASSAQGANYGYTF.

The chain uses TRBV5-1 and TRBJ1-5; D possibly corresponds to TRBD1 (6 bases). Germline V gene lookup returns CDR1 SGHRS and CDR2 YFSETQ. CDR3 length: 15 residues. Trimming pared 0 bases from V and 7 bases from J, leaving 14 bases between. CDR3 nucleotide sequence: TGCGCCAGCAGCTTGGAGGGCAGGGGTGGCCAGCCCCAGCATTTT. Protein sequence: CASSLEGRGGQPQHF.

The rearrangement uses TRBV4-2 and TRBJ2-7; 8 nucleotides align to TRBD2. The germline gives CDR1 LGHNA, CDR2 YNFKEQ. The CDR3 is made up of 13 amino acids. J lost 0 bases, V lost 7 bases, and 2 bases had no gene match. CDR3 nucleotides: TGTGCCAGCAATGCGGGAGGCTCCTACGAGCAGTACTTC. Amino acid sequence: CASNAGGSYEQYF.

This chain joins TRBV5-5 and TRBJ1-2; no definite D call. V lost 0 bases to trimming and J lost 4 bases, with 10 bases between them. The CDR3 sequence is 14 residues long. Germline CDR1 and CDR2: SGHKS and YYEKEE (reference sequence). CDR3 nucleotides: TGTGCCAGCAGCTTGGTTGTCAGGTCCTATGGCTACACCTTC. It codes for CASSLVVRSYGYTF.